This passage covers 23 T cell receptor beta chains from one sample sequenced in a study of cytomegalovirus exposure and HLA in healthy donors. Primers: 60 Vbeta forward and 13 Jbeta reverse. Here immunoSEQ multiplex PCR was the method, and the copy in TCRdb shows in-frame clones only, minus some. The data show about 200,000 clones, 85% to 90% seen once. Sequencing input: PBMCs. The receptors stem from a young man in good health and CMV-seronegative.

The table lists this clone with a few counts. CDR3 nucleotide sequence: TGTGCCAGCAGAGAACAGGGGCGTAGCAATCAGCCCCAGCATTTT. The encoded protein is CASREQGRSNQPQHF. The chain carries TRBV6-1 and TRBJ1-5, with 7 bases matching TRBD1. The J segment lost 0 bases and the V segment lost 6 bases, leaving 5 bases of the junction unmatched. The length of the CDR3 is 15 residues. Germline-derived CDR1 and CDR2 are MNHNS and SASEGT.

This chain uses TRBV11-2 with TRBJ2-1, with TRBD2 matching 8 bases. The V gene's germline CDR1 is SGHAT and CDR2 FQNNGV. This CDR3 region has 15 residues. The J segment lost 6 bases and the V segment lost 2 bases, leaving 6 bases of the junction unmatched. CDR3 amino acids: CASSLLLAAVNEQFF. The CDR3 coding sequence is TGTGCCAGCAGCTTATTACTAGCGGCCGTCAATGAGCAGTTCTTC.

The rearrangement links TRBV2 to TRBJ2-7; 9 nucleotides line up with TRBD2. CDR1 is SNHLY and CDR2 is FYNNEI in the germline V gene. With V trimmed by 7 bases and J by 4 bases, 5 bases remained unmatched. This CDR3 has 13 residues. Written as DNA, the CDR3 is TGTGCCAGCAATAGCGGGGGAGCATACGAGCAGTACTTC. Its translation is CASNSGGAYEQYF.

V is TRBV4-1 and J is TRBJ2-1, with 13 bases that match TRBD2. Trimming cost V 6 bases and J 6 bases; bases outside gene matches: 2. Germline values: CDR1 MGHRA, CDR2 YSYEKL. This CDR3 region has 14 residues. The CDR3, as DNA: TGCGCCAGCAGACGACTAGCGGGGGGCAATGAGCAGTTCTTC. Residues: CASRRLAGGNEQFF.

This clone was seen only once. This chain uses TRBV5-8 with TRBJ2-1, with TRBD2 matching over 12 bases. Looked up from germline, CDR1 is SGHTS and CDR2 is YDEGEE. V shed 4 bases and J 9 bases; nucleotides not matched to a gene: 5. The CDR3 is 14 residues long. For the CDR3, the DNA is TGTGCCAGCAGCGGGGGACTAGCGGGTGGTGAGCAGTTCTTC. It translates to CASSGGLAGGEQFF.

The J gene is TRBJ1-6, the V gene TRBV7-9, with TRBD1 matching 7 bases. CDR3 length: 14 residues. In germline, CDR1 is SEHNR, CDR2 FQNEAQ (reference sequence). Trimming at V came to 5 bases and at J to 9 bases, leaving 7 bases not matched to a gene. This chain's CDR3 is CASSLTGLSSPLHF. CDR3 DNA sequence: TGTGCCAGCAGCCTGACAGGGCTCAGTTCACCCCTCCACTTT.

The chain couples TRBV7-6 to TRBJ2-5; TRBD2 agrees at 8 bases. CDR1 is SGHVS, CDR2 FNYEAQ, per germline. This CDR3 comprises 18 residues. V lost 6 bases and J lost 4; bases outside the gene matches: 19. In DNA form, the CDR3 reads TGTGCCAGCAGTCCACGGGGTAGTCGCGGGGGGCTGGGAGAGACCCAGTACTTC. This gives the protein CASSPRGSRGGLGETQYF.

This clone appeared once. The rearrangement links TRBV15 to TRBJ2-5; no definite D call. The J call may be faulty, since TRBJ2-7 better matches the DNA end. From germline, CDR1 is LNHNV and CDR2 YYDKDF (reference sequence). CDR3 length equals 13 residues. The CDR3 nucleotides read TGTGCCACCAGCAGAGGGGTAGCCTACGAGCAGTACTTC. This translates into CATSRGVAYEQYF.

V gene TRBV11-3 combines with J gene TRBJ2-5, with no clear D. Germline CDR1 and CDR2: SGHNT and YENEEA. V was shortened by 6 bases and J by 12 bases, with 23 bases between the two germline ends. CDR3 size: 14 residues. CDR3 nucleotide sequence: TGTGCCAGCAGACCCAGCCGGGTCCTAGAAATCAAGTACTTC. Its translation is CASRPSRVLEIKYF. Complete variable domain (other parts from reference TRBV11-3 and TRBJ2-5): EAGVVQSPRYKIIEKKQPVAFWCNPISGHNTLYWYLQNLGQGPELLIRYENEEAVDDSQLPKDRFSAERLKGVDSTLKIQPAELGDSAVYLCASRPSRVLEIKYFGPGTRLLVL.

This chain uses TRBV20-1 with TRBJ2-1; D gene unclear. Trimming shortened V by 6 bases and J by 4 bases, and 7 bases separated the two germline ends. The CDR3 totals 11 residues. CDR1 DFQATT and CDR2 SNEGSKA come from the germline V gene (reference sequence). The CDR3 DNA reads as TGCAGTGCCCCACTATACAATGAGCAGTTCTTC. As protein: CSAPLYNEQFF.

The CDR3 DNA reads as TGTGCCAGCAGCGGCCGACCACGGGGTAACACTGAAGCTTTCTTT. It specifies CASSGRPRGNTEAFF. The V call is TRBV7-2, the J call TRBJ1-1; D unclear. V lost 5 bases and J lost 2, with 15 bases in between. Germline V gives CDR1 SGHTA, CDR2 FQGNSA. The CDR3 sequence is 15 residues long. The entire variable domain, with the rest obtained from reference TRBV7-2 and TRBJ1-1, is as follows: GAGVSQSPSNKVTEKGKDVELRCDPISGHTALYWYRQSLGQGLEFLIYFQGNSAPDKSGLPSDRFSAERTGGSVSTLTIQRTQQEDSAVYLCASSGRPRGNTEAFFGQGTRLTVV.

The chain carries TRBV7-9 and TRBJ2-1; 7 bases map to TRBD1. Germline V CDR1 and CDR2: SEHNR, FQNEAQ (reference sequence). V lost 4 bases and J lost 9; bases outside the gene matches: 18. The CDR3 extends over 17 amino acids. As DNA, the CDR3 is TGTGCCAGCAGCTCCGGGATACAGGGGAACGTTGGGATTGAGCAGTTCTTC. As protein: CASSSGIQGNVGIEQFF.

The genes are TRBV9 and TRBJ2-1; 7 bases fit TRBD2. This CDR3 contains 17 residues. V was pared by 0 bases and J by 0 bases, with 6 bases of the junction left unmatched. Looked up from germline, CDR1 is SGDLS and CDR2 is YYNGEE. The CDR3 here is CASSVVGGGSSYNEQFF. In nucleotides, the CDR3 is TGTGCCAGCAGCGTAGTTGGGGGGGGAAGCTCCTACAATGAGCAGTTCTTC.

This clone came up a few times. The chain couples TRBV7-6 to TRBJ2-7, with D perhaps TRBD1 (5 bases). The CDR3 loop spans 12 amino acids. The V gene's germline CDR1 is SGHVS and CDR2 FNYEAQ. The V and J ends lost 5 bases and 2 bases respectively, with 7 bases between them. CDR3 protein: CASSEDTYEQYF. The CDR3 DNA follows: TGTGCCAGCAGCGAGGACACCTACGAGCAGTACTTC.

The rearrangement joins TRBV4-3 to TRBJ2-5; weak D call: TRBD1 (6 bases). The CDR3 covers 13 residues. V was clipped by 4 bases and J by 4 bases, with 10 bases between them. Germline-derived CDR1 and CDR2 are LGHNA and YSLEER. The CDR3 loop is CASSRLRGETQYF. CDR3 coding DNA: TGCGCCAGCAGCCGGCTCAGGGGAGAGACCCAGTACTTC.

The CDR3 DNA reads as TGCAGCGTTGAAGCTAACTACAATGAGCAGTTCTTC. This sequence encodes CSVEANYNEQFF. V usage is TRBV29-1 and J usage is TRBJ2-1; D unresolved. Trimming left V 1 base short and J 3 bases short, with 4 bases between. Germline V lookup: CDR1 SQVTM, CDR2 ANQGSEA. The CDR3 is made up of 12 amino acids.

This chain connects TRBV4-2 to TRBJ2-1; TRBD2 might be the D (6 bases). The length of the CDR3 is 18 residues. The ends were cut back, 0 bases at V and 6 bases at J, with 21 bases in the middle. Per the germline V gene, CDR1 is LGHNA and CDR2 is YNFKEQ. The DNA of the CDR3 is TGTGCCAGCAGCCAAGACCTGGGTGGGGAGGCCGTACGCAATGAGCAGTTCTTC. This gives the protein CASSQDLGGEAVRNEQFF.

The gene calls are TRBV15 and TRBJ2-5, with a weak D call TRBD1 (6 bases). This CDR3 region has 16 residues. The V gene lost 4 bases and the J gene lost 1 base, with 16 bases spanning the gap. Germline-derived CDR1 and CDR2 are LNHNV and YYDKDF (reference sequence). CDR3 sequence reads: CATSKTRTATQETQYF. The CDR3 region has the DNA TGTGCCACCAGCAAAACGAGGACAGCAACCCAAGAGACCCAGTACTTC.

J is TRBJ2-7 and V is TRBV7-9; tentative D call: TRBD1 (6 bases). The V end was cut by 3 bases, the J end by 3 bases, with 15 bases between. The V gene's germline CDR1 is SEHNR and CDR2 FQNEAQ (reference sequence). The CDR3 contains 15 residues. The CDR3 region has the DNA TGTGCCAGCAGCTTGGGCAGACAGGCCAGCTACGAGCAGTACTTC. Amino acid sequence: CASSLGRQASYEQYF.

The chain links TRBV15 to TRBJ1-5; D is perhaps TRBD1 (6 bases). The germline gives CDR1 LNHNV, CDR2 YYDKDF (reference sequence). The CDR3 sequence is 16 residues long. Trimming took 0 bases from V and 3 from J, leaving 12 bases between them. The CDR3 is CATSRDPRGANQPQHF. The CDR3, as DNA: TGTGCCACCAGCAGAGATCCCAGGGGTGCCAATCAGCCCCAGCATTTT.

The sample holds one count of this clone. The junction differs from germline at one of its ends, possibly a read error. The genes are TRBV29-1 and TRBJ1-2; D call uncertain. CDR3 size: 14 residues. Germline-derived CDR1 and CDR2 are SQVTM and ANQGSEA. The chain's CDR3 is CSVAPQWSNSGYTF. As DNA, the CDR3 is TGCAGCGTTGCGCCCCAATGGAGTAACTCTGGCTACACCTTC. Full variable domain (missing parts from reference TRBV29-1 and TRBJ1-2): SAVISQKPSRDICQRGTSLTIQCQVDSQVTMMFWYRQQPGQSLTLIATANQGSEATYESGFVIDKFPISRPNLTFSTLTVSNMSPEDSSIYLCSVAPQWSNSGYTFGSGTRLTVV.

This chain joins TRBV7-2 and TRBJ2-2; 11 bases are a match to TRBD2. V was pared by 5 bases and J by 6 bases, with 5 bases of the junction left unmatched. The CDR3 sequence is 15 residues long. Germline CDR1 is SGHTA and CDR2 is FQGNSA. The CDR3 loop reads CASSVSGGAAGELFF. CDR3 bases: TGTGCCAGCAGCGTTAGCGGGGGGGCCGCCGGGGAGCTGTTTTTT.

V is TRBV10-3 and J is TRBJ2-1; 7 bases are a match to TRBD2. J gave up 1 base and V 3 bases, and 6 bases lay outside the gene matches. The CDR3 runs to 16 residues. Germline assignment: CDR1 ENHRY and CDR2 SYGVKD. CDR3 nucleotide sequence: TGTGCCATCAGTGAAGCGGGAACGGTATCCTACAATGAGCAGTTCTTC. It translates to CAISEAGTVSYNEQFF.